Following are 6 T cell receptor beta chains from one sample sequenced in a study of blood T cell repertoires in COVID-19. Repertoires were generated with immunoSEQ multiplex PCR, while TCRdb's copy carries only in-frame clones and drops some. The table records 50,000 to 70,000 clones, approximately 86% of them present only once. Input material: peripheral blood. The receptors originated from a man aged 60-69 years with acute or convalescent COVID-19.

The chain combines TRBV30 with TRBJ2-7; the D is unclear. Germline V gives CDR1 GTSNPN, CDR2 SVGIG (reference sequence). There are 14 residues in the CDR3. V lost 3 bases and J 3 bases, leaving 15 bases between the germline ends. CDR3 nucleotide sequence: TGTGCCTGGAGCACCGCTAGTCTCAACTACGAGCAGTACTTC. Its translation: CAWSTASLNYEQYF.

The chain couples TRBV5-1 to TRBJ1-1, with TRBD1 matching over 7 bases. Germline-derived CDR1 and CDR2 are SGHRS and YFSETQ. After removal of 7 bases from V and 0 bases from J, the junction contained 6 bases not matched to a gene. The CDR3 totals 14 residues. The CDR3 DNA sequence: TGCGCCAGCTCCCGGACAGGAATGAACACTGAAGCTTTCTTT. Residues: CASSRTGMNTEAFF.

This chain links TRBV11-2 with TRBJ1-2; 11 nucleotides match TRBD1. This CDR3 is built from 16 residues. Germline assignment: CDR1 SGHAT and CDR2 FQNNGV. The junction had 6 bases not matched to a gene; V was cut back by 5 bases and J by 1 base. The CDR3 reads CASSRTGGAINYGYTF. CDR3 nucleotide sequence: TGTGCCAGCAGCCGGACAGGGGGCGCGATTAACTATGGCTACACCTTC.

The gene calls are TRBV2 and TRBJ1-1; 10 nucleotides match TRBD1. The germline gives CDR1 SNHLY, CDR2 FYNNEI. The CDR3 runs to 15 residues. With 8 bases clipped from V and 2 bases from J, the junction kept 8 bases outside the gene matches. The DNA for the CDR3 is TGTGCCAGCTCCAATAGACAGGGGGCCAACACTGAAGCTTTCTTT. Protein sequence: CASSNRQGANTEAFF. The complete variable domain, with remaining parts taken from reference TRBV2 and TRBJ1-1, reads EPEVTQTPSHQVTQMGQEVILRCVPISNHLYFYWYRQILGQKVEFLVSFYNNEISEKSEIFDDQFSVERPDGSNFTLKIRSTKLEDSAMYFCASSNRQGANTEAFFGQGTRLTVV.

The chain uses TRBV28 and TRBJ1-1; D gene unclear. The CDR3 loop spans 11 amino acids. From germline, CDR1 is MDHEN and CDR2 SYDVKM. V was pared by 3 bases and J by 8 bases, with 7 bases between. This CDR3 is CASSLMREAFF. Here the CDR3 DNA reads TGTGCCAGCAGTTTGATGCGCGAAGCTTTCTTT. The full variable domain, rest sourced from reference TRBV28 and TRBJ1-1, is DVKVTQSSRYLVKRTGEKVFLECVQDMDHENMFWYRQDPGLGLRLIYFSYDVKMKEKGDIPEGYSVSREKKERFSLILESASTNQTSMYLCASSLMREAFFGQGTRLTVV.

The chain couples TRBV28 to TRBJ2-3; D not certain. The CDR3 spans 14 residues. Between the trimmed V and J ends, which lost 5 bases and 2 bases, there was a span of 11 bases. Germline V gene lookup returns CDR1 MDHEN and CDR2 SYDVKM. The CDR3 DNA sequence: TGTGCCAGCAGTGCGTCATACTCCACAGATACGCAGTATTTT. Its translation is CASSASYSTDTQYF.